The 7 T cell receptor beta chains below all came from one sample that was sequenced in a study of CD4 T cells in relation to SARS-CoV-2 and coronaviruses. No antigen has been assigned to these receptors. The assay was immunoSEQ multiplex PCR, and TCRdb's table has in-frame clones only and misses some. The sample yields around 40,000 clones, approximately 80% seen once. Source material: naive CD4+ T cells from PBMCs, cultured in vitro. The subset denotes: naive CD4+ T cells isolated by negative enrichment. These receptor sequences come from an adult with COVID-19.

The CDR3 DNA follows: TGCAGCGTTGGGAGCGGGAGCTACACCGGGGAGCTGTTTTTT. Its protein product is CSVGSGSYTGELFF. The V call is TRBV29-1, the J call TRBJ2-2, with 8 bases matching TRBD2. After removal of 4 bases from V and 3 bases from J, the junction contained 4 bases not matched to a gene. The CDR3 sequence is 14 residues long. Per germline, CDR1 SQVTM and CDR2 ANQGSEA.

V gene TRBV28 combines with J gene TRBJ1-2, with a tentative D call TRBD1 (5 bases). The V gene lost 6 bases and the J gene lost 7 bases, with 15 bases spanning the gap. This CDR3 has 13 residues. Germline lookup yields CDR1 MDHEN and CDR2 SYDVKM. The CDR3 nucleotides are TGTGCCAGCAGCCCCGGACATGATCTTGGCTACACCTTC. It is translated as CASSPGHDLGYTF.

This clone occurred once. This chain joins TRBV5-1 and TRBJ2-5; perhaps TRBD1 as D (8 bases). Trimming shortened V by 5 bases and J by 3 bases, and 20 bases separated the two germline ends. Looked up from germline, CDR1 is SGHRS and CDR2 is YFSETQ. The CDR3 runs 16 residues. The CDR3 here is CASRRAGGAGEETQYF. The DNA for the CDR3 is TGCGCCAGCAGGAGAGCAGGGGGCGCGGGAGAAGAGACCCAGTACTTC.

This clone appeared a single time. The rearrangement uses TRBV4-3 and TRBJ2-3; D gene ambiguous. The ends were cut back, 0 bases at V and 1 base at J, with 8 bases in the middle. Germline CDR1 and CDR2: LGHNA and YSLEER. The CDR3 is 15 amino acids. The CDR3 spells CASSQDFLGTDTQYF. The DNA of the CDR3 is TGCGCCAGCAGCCAAGATTTTCTCGGCACAGATACGCAGTATTTT.

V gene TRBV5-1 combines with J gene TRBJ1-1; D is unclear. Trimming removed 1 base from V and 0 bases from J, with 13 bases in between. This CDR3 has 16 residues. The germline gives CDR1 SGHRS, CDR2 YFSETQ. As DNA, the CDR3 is TGCGCCAGCAGCTTGACCGATTGGACGGTGAACACTGAAGCTTTCTTT. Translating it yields CASSLTDWTVNTEAFF.

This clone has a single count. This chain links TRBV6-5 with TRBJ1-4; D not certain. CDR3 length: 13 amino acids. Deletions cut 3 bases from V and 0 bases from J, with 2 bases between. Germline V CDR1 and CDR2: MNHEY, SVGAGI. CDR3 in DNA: TGTGCCAGCAGTTATGCAACTAATGAAAAACTGTTTTTT. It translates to CASSYATNEKLFF.

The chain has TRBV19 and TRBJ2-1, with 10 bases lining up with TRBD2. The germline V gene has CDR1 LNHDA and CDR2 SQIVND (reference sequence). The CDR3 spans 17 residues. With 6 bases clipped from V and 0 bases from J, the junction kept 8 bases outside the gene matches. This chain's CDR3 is CASRGSGRPSSYNEQFF. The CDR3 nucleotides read TGTGCCAGTAGAGGTAGCGGGAGGCCTAGCTCCTACAATGAGCAGTTCTTC.